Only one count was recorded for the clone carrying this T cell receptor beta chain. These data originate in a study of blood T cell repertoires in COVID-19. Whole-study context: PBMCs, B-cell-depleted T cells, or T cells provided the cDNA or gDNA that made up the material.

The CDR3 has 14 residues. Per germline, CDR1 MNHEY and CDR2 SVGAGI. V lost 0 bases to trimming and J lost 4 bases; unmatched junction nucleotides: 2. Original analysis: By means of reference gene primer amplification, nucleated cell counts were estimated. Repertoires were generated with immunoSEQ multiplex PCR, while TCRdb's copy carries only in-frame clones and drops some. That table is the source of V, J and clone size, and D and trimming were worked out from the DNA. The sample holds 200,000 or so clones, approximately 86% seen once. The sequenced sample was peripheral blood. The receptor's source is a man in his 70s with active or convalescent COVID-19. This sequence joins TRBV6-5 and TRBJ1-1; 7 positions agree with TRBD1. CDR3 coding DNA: TGTGCCAGCAGTTACTCAGGACAGGCCACTGAAGCTTTCTTT. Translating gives CASSYSGQATEAFF.